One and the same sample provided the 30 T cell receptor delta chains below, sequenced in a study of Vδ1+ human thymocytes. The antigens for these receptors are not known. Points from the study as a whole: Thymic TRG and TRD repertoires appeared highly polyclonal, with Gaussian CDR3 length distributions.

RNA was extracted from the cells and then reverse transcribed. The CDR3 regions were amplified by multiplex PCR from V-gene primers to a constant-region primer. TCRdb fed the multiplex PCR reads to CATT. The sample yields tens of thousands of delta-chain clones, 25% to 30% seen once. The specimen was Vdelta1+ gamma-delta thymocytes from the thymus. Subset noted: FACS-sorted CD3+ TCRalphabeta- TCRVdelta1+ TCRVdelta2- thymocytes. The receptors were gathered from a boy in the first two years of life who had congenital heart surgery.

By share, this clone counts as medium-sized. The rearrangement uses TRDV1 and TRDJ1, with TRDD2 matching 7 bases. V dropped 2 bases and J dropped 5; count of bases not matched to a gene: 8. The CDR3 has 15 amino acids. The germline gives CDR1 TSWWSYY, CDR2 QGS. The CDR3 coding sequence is TGTGCTCTTGGGGAAAGGAGGCCTTCCTTTGATAAACTCATCTTT. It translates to CALGERRPSFDKLIF.

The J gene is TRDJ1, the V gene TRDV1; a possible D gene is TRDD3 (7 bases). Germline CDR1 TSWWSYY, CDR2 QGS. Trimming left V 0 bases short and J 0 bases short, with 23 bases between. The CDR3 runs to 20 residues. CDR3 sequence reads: CALGELRFLGGYVYTDKLIF. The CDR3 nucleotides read TGTGCTCTTGGGGAACTCAGGTTCCTAGGTGGATACGTGTACACCGATAAACTCATCTTT.

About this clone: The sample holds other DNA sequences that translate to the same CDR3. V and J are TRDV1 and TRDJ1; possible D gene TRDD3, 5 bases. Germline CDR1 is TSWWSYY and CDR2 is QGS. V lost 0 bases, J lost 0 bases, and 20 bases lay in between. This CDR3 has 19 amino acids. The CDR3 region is CALGELVLGRGLHTDKLIF. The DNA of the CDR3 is TGTGCTCTTGGGGAACTTGTCCTGGGTAGGGGGCTCCACACCGATAAACTCATCTTT.

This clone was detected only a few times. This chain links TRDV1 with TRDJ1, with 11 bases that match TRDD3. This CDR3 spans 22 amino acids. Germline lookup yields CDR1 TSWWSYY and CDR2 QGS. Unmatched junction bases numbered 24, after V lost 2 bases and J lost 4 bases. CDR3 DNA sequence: TGTGCTCTTGGGGAATTGATCCTTTCCTACCTTTCTGGGGGATACTATAACGATAAACTCATCTTT. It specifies CALGELILSYLSGGYYNDKLIF.

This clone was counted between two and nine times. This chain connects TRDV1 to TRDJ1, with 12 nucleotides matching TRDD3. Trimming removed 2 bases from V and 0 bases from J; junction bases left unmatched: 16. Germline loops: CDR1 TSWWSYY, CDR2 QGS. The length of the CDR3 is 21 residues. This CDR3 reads CALGEVYTGGYPYLYTDKLIF. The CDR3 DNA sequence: TGTGCTCTTGGGGAAGTCTACACTGGGGGATACCCTTACCTCTACACCGATAAACTCATCTTT.

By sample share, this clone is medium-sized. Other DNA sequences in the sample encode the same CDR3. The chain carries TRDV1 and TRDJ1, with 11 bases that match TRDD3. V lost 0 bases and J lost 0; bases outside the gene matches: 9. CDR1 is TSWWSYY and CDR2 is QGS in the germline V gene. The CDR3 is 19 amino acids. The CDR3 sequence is CALGELRPGGYSYTDKLIF. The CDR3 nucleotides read TGTGCTCTTGGGGAACTACGCCCTGGGGGATACTCCTACACCGATAAACTCATCTTT.

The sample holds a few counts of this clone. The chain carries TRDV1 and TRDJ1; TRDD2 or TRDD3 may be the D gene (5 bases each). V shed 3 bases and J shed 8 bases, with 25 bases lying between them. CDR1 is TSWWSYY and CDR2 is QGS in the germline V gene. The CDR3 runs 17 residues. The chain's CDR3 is CALGEPPQRDPFIKLIF. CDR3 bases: TGTGCTCTTGGGGAGCCTCCTCAGAGGGATCCCTTCATCAAACTCATCTTT.

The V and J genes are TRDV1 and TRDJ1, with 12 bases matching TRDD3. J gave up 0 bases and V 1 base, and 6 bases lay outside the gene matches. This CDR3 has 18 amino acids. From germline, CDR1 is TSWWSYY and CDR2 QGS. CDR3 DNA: TGTGCTCTTGGGGAACGATTCTGGGGGATACGAAACACCGATAAACTCATCTTT. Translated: CALGERFWGIRNTDKLIF.

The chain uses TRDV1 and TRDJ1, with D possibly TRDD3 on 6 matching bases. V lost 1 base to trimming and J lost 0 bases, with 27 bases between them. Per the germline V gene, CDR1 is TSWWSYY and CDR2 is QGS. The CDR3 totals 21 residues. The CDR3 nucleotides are TGTGCTCTTGGGGAACAGAAGGGGATCCTGAGAAACCAGAGGTACACCGATAAACTCATCTTT. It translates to CALGEQKGILRNQRYTDKLIF.

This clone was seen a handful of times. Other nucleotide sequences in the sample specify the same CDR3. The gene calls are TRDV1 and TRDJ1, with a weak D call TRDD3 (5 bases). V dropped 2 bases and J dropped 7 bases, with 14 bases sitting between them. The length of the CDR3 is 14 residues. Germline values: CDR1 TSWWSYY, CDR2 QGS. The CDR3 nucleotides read TGTGCTCTTGGGGAAGGTGTCGGGGGTAGTAAACTCATCTTT. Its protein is CALGEGVGGSKLIF.

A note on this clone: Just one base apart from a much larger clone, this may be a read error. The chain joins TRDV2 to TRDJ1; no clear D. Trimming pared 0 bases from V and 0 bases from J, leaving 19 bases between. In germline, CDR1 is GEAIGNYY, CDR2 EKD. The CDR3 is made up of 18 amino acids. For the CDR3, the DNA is TGTGCCTGTGACACCTCAGTGAGGGACGGTCATAACACCGATAAACTCATCTTT. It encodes CACDTSVRDGHNTDKLIF.

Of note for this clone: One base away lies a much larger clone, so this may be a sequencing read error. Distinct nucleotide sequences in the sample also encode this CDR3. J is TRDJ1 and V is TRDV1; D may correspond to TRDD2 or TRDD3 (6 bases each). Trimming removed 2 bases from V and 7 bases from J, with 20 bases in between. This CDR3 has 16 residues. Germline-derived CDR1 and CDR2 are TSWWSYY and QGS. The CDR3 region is CALGEAVLRGYLKLIF. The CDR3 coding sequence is TGTGCTCTTGGGGAAGCCGTCCTACGCGGATACCTTAAACTCATCTTT.

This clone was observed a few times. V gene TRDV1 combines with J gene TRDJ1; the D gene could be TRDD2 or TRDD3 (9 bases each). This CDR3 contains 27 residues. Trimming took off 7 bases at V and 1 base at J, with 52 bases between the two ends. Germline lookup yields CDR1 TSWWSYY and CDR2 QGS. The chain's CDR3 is CALEDPPSYQWGATVPVLGDLTDKLIF. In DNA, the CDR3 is TGTGCTCTTGAGGACCCTCCTTCCTACCAGTGGGGAGCGACGGTCCCAGTACTGGGGGACCTCACCGATAAACTCATCTTT.

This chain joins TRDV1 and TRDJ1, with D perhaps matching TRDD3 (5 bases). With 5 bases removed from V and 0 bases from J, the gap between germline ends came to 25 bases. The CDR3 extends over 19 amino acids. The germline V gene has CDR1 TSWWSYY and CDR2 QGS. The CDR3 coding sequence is TGTGCTCTTGGGCAACAAAGCCGACAACTGGTCCTGTACACCGATAAACTCATCTTT. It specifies CALGQQSRQLVLYTDKLIF.

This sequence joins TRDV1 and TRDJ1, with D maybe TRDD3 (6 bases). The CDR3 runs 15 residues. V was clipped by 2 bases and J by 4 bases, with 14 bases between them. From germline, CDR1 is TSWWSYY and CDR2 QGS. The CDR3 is CALGELRDRGDKLIF. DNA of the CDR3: TGTGCTCTTGGGGAATTAAGGGATAGGGGCGATAAACTCATCTTT.

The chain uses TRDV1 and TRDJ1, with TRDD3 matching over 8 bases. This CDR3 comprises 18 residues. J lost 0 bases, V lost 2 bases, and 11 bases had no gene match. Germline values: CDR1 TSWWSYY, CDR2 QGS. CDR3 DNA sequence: TGTGCTCTTGGGGAAGGGGACTGGGGGCGGGGGTACACCGATAAACTCATCTTT. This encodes CALGEGDWGRGYTDKLIF.

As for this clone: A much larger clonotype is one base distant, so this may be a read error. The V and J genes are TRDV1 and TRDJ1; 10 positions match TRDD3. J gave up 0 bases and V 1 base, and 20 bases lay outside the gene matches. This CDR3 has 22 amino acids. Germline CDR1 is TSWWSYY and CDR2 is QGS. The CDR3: CALGEPPHVTGGCPPYTDKLIF. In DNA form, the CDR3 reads TGTGCTCTTGGGGAACCCCCCCACGTTACTGGGGGATGCCCCCCGTACACCGATAAACTCATCTTT.

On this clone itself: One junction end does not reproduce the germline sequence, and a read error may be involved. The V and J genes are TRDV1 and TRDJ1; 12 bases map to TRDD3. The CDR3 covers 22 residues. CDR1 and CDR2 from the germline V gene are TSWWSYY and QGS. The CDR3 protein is CAPGDPTHYQYSYWGIPDKLIF. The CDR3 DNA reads TGTGCTCCTGGGGACCCCACCCACTACCAATACTCTTACTGGGGGATACCCGATAAACTCATCTTT.

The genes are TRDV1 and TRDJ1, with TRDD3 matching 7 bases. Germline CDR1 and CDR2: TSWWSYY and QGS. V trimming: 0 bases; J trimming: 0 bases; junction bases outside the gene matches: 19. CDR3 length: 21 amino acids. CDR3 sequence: CALGELSSTLGALGYTDKLIF. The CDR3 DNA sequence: TGTGCTCTTGGGGAACTGTCTTCTACGCTGGGGGCCCTAGGGTACACCGATAAACTCATCTTT.

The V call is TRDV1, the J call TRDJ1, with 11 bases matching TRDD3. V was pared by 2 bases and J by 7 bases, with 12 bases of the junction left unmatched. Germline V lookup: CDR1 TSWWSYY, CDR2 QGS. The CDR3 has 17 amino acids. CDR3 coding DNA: TGTGCTCTTGGGGAAACTCGGTGGGGGATACGAATGGGTAAACTCATCTTT. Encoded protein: CALGETRWGIRMGKLIF.

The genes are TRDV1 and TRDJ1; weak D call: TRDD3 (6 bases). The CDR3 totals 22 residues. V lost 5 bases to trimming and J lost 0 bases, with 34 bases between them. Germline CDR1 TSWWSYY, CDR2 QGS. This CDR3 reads CALGPQGEILGGYQIYTDKLIF. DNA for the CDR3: TGTGCTCTTGGGCCCCAGGGGGAGATCCTAGGCGGATACCAGATTTACACCGATAAACTCATCTTT.

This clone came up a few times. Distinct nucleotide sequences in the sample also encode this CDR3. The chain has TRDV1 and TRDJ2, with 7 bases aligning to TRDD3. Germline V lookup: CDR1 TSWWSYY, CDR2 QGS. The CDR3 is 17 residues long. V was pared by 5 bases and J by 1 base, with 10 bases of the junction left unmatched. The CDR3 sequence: CALGKGGGWVLTAQLFF. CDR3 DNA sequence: TGTGCTCTTGGGAAGGGGGGGGGATGGGTTTTGACAGCACAACTCTTCTTT.

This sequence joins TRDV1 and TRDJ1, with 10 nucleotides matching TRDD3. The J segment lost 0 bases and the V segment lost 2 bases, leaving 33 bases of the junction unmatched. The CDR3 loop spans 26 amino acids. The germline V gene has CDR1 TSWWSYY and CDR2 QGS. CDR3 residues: CALGEGPSSGGYDSGMGPSYTDKLIF. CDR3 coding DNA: TGTGCTCTTGGGGAAGGACCTTCCTCTGGGGGATATGACTCTGGGATGGGGCCCTCGTACACCGATAAACTCATCTTT.

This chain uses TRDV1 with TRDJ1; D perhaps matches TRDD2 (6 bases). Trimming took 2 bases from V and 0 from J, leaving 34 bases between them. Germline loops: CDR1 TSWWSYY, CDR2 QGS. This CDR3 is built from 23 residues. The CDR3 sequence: CALGESAFPRPYEVRGYTDKLIF. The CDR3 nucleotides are TGTGCTCTTGGGGAATCGGCCTTCCCACGGCCTTACGAAGTTCGGGGGTACACCGATAAACTCATCTTT.

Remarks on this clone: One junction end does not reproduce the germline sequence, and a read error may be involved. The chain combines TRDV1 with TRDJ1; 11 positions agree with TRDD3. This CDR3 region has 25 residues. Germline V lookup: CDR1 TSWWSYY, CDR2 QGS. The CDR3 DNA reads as TGTGCTGTTGGGGAAAGATCCGGCTTCGTACTGGGGGATAGGCCCTCCGGGGATACGGTCGATAAACTCATCTTT. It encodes CAVGERSGFVLGDRPSGDTVDKLIF.

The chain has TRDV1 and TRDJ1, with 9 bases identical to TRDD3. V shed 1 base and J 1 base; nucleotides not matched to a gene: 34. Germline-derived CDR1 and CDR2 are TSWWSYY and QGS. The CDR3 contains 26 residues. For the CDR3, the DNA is TGTGCTCTTGGGGAACGAATAAGTCCTACCGTTTTGCTATACTGGGGGAAGGCGCTTCGCACCGATAAACTCATCTTT. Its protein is CALGERISPTVLLYWGKALRTDKLIF.

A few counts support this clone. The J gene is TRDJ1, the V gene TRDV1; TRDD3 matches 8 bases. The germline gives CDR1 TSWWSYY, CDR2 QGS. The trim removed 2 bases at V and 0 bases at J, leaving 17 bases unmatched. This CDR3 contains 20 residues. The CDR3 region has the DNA TGTGCTCTTGGGGAAGCCGATGTACTGGGGGGATGGCGGTACACCGATAAACTCATCTTT. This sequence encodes CALGEADVLGGWRYTDKLIF.

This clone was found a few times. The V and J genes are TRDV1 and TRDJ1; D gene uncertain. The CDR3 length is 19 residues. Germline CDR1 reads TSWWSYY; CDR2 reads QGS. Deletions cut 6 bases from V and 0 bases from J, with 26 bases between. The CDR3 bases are TGTGCTCTTGGCACCTCTAGGCCCCCCCTTGCATCTAACACCGATAAACTCATCTTT. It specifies CALGTSRPPLASNTDKLIF.

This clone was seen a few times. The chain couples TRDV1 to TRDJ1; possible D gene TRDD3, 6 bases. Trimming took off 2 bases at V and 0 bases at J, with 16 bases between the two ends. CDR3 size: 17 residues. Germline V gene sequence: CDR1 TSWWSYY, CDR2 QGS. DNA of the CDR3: TGTGCTCTTGGGGAATACGTGGTACTGGGTGACACCGATAAACTCATCTTT. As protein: CALGEYVVLGDTDKLIF.

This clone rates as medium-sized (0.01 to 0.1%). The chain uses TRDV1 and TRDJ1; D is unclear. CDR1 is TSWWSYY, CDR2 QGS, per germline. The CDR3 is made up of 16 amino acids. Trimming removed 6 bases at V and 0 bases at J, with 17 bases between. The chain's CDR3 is CALGPDSITHTDKLIF. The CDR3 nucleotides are TGTGCTCTTGGACCCGATTCAATCACCCACACCGATAAACTCATCTTT.